The 3 T cell receptor beta chains below all came from one sample that was sequenced in a study of beta chain features in type 1 diabetes. The antigens for these receptors are not known. Study-wide points: A moderate, significant TCRB CDR3 shortening appeared in type 1 diabetes across four CD4+ subsets.

Investigators reverse transcribed all isolated RNA, so they sequenced expressed TCRB transcripts. Sequencing was performed with immunoSEQ multiplex PCR; in TCRdb, only in-frame clones are kept and a portion is missing. This sample has under 350,000 clones; around 22% occur once, and the top ten carry roughly 0.013%. What was sequenced was naive CD4+ T cells from blood. Receptors originate from a woman in her 30s with type 1 diabetes.

The rearrangement uses TRBV25-1 and TRBJ2-7; TRBD1 aligns across 12 bases. The V and J ends lost 3 bases and 3 bases, in that order; junction bases with no gene match: 6. CDR1 is MGHDK and CDR2 is SYGVNS in the germline V gene. This CDR3 region has 16 residues. CDR3 bases: TGTGCCAGCAGTGATGTCGGGGACAGGGGGCTCTACGAGCAGTACTTC. Protein product: CASSDVGDRGLYEQYF.

This clone was detected a few times. The genes are TRBV30 and TRBJ2-7, with 7 bases lining up with TRBD2. The V gene's germline CDR1 is GTSNPN and CDR2 SVGIG (reference sequence). The CDR3 is 12 residues long. J lost 5 bases, V lost 4 bases, and 5 bases had no gene match. For the CDR3, the DNA is TGTGCCTGGAATGGGGGAGGGAACGAGCAGTACTTC. Encoded protein: CAWNGGGNEQYF.

The V gene is TRBV15, the J gene TRBJ2-7; the match to TRBD2 covers 9 bases. Germline V gene sequence: CDR1 LNHNV, CDR2 YYDKDF (reference sequence). The CDR3 consists of 15 residues. Losses at the gene ends were 3 bases for V and 0 bases for J; bases not matched to a gene: 3. This CDR3 is CATSRGLASSYEQYF. CDR3 DNA: TGTGCCACCAGCAGGGGACTAGCCAGCTCCTACGAGCAGTACTTC.